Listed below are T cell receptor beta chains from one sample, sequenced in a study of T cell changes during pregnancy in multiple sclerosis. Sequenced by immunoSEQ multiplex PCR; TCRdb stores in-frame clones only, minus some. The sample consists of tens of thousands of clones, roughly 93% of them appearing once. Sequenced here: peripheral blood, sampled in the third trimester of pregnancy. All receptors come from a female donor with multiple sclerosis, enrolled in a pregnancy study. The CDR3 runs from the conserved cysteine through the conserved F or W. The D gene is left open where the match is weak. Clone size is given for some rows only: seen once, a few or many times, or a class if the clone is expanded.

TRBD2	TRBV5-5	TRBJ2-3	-	TGTGCCAGCAGCAAAGAACTAGCGGGGGGCCGAGATACGCAGTATTTT	CASSKELAGGRDTQYF
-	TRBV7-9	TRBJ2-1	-	TGTGCCAGCTGCTCTGGGCACAATGAGCAGTTCTTC	CASCSGHNEQFF
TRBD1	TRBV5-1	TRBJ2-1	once	TGCGCCAGCAGCTCCTCGGGGACAGGGTCCAATGAGCAGTTCTTC	CASSSSGTGSNEQFF
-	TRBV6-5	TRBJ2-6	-	TGTGCCAGCAGTTACTTCATCTCTGGGGCCAACGTCCTGACTTTC	CASSYFISGANVLTF
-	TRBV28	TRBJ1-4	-	TGTGCCAGCAGCTTAACCCCGGGACTGAGTAATGAAAAACTGTTTTTT	CASSLTPGLSNEKLFF
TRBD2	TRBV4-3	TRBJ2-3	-	TGCGCCAGCAACCACGGCGGGCTAGCGGGAGGGGATACGCAGTATTTT	CASNHGGLAGGDTQYF
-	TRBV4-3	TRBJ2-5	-	TGCGCCAGCAGCCAAGGGAGCAGGGCGGAGACCCAGTACTTC	CASSQGSRAETQYF
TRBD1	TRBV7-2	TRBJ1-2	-	TGTGCCAGCAGCCCAGACAGGGGAGTTTACAATGGCTACACCTTC	CASSPDRGVYNGYTF
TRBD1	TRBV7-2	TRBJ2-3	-	TGTGCCAGCAGCTATACCGGGACAGGGGGAGATACGCAGTATTTT	CASSYTGTGGDTQYF
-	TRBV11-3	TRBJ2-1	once	TGTGCCAGCAGCTCTTCAGGGTCATACAATGAGCAGTTCTTC	CASSSSGSYNEQFF
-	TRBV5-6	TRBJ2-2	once	TGTGCCAGCAGCTTAAGTCCCACCCGGACCGCCTCGGGAATCGGGGAGCTGTTTTTT	CASSLSPTRTASGIGELFF
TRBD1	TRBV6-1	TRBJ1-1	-	TGTGCCAGCAGCATGAGGACAGGCCTTAACACTGAAGCTTTCTTT	CASSMRTGLNTEAFF
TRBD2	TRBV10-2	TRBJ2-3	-	TGCGCCAGCAGTGAGTCGCGGAAGCGGGGGACTCCTGCCACAGATACGCAGTATTTT	CASSESRKRGTPATDTQYF
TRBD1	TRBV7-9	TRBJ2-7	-	TGTGCCAGCAGCCCCACGGGACAGGGGGCTTGGATGGCGGAGCAGTACTTC	CASSPTGQGAWMAEQYF
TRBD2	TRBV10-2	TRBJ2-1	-	TGCGCCAGCACCCCTAGCGGGGGGGCAGGAGAGCAGTTCTTC	CASTPSGGAGEQFF
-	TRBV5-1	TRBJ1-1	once	TGCGCCAGCAGCTTGTCAGGGGTTTACACTGAAGCTTTCTTT	CASSLSGVYTEAFF
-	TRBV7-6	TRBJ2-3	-	TGTGCCAGCAGCGCCCCCGGGACAACCAGCACAGATACGCAGTATTTT	CASSAPGTTSTDTQYF
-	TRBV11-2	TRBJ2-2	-	TGTGCCAGCAGCTTGATCTGGCGGGGTGCGAACACCGGGGAGCTGTTTTTT	CASSLIWRGANTGELFF
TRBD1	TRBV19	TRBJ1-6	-	TGTGCCAGTACCATGACAGGGGCTTTGAATTCACCCCTCCACTTT	CASTMTGALNSPLHF
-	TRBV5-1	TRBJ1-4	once	TGCGCCAGCAGCTTAAACAGCATTAATGAAAAACTGTTTTTT	CASSLNSINEKLFF
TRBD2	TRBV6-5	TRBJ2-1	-	TGTGCCAGCAGTTACGGGGAGGGTGTTTCCTACAATGAGCAGTTCTTC	CASSYGEGVSYNEQFF
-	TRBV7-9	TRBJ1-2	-	TGTGCCAGCAGCTCCCTTTGGGGGGATGGCTACACCTTC	CASSSLWGDGYTF
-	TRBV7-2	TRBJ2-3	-	TGTGCCAGCAGCTTTGGAGTTACAGATACGCAGTATTTT	CASSFGVTDTQYF
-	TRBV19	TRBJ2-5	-	TGTGCCAGCCGAGACCACGGGTCGGGAGAGACCCAGTACTTC	CASRDHGSGETQYF
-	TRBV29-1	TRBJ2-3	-	TGCAGCGTTCTGCAGGGCGCAGATACGCAGTATTTT	CSVLQGADTQYF
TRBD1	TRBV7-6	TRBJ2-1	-	TGTGCCAGCAGCTGGCAGGGGGAGCCCTACAATGAGCAGTTCTTC	CASSWQGEPYNEQFF
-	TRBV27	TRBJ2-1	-	TGTGCCAGCAGTTTATGGGCGTGGGTGGCCCACGGATCCTACAATGAGCAGTTCTTC	CASSLWAWVAHGSYNEQFF
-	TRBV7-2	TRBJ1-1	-	TGTGCCAGCAGCTCCGGGACTCTGGGGTTGAACACTGAAGCTTTCTTT	CASSSGTLGLNTEAFF
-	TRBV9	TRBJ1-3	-	TGTGCCAGCAGCGTCGCCGCGAGTGCTGGAAACACCATATATTTT	CASSVAASAGNTIYF
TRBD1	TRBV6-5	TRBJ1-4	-	TGTGCCAGCAGTTATGGAGGGGGCAGGGAAAAACTGTTTTTT	CASSYGGGREKLFF
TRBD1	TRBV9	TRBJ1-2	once	TGTGCCAGCAGCGGACAGGGAGTATATGGCTACACCTTC	CASSGQGVYGYTF
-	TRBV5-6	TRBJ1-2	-	TGTGCCAGCAGCGACCTGGTTGGGGAGGCGGTGAACTATGGCTACACCTTC	CASSDLVGEAVNYGYTF
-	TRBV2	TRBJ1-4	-	TGTGCCAGCAGATACAGGGTTAATGAAAAACTGTTTTTT	CASRYRVNEKLFF
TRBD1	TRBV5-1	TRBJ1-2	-	TGCGCCAGCAGCCTTAAGGGGCCAGGGGGCGCGAACTATGGCTACACCTTC	CASSLKGPGGANYGYTF
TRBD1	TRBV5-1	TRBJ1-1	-	TGCGCCAGCTGTGGACAGGAGAACACTGAAGCTTTCTTT	CASCGQENTEAFF
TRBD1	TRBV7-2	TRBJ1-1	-	TGTGCCAGCAGCTTAAGACAGGGATCAAGAGCTTTCTTT	CASSLRQGSRAFF
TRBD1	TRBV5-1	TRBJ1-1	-	TGCGCCAGCAGCGAGGACAGGGGGGACACTGAAGCTTTCTTT	CASSEDRGDTEAFF
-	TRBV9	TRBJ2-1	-	TGTGCCAGCAGCGTACTCCCCAGCGATGAGCAGTTCTTC	CASSVLPSDEQFF
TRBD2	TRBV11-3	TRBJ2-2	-	TGTGCCAGCAGCTTCGGCGGGGGACTAGCCGGCGGGGAGCTGTTTTTT	CASSFGGGLAGGELFF
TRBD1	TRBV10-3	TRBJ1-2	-	TGTGCCATCAGTCTCTCAGGGGGTGGCTACACCTTC	CAISLSGGGYTF
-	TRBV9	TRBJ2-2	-	TGTGCCAGCAGCGTAGGAGGCGGGAACACCGGGGAGCTGTTTTTT	CASSVGGGNTGELFF
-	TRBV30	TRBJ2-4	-	TGTGCCTGGAGCCTTGAGGCGGGAGCCAAAAACATTCAGTACTTC	CAWSLEAGAKNIQYF
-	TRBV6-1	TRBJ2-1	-	TGTGCCAGCAACGTGGGGGGGCCCTCCTACAATGAGCAGTTCTTC	CASNVGGPSYNEQFF
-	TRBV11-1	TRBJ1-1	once	TGTGCCAGCAGCTCGGACAGTAATATGAACACTGAAGCTTTCTTT	CASSSDSNMNTEAFF
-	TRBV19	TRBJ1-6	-	TGTGCCAGTAGTATAGGGGCGACTAACTATAATTCACCCCTCCACTTT	CASSIGATNYNSPLHF
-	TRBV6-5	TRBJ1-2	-	TGTGCCAGCAGGCGACTGGGGGCCGAATTTAGAGGCTACACCTTC	CASRRLGAEFRGYTF
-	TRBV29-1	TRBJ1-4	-	TGCAGCGCCCACAGGGTGGGGGATGAAAAACTGTTTTTT	CSAHRVGDEKLFF
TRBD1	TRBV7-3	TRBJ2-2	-	TGTGCCAGCAGCTGGGGACAGGGATCCGGGGAGCTGTTTTTT	CASSWGQGSGELFF
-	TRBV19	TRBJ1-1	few	TGTGCCAGTAAGGGGAACAGGGTTGAAGCTTTCTTT	CASKGNRVEAFF
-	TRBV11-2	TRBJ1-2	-	TGTGCCAGCAGCCCGGACAGCAACTATGGCTACACCTTC	CASSPDSNYGYTF
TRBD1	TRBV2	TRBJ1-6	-	TGTGCCAGCATCAGGACAGGCTCCTATAATTCACCCCTCCACTTT	CASIRTGSYNSPLHF
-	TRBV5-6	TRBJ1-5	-	TGTGCCAGCAGCTTCGGCAATCAGCCCCAGCATTTT	CASSFGNQPQHF
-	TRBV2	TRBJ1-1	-	TGTGCCAGCAGTGACTGGCAGGGGAACACTGAAGCTTTCTTT	CASSDWQGNTEAFF